This TCR beta chain was identified during a study of blood T cell repertoires in COVID-19. Germline CDR1 is LNHDA and CDR2 is SQIVND (reference sequence). CDR3 length: 14 amino acids. V lost 7 bases to trimming and J lost 6 bases; unmatched junction nucleotides: 5. On this clone itself: The sample contains more than one DNA sequence encoding this CDR3.

Here immunoSEQ multiplex PCR was the method, and the copy in TCRdb shows in-frame clones only, minus some. The repertoire has about 200,000 clones, about nine tenths of them found once; the top ten carry approximately 5.9%. The J gene is TRBJ2-2, the V gene TRBV19, with 10 bases that match TRBD1. The sequenced sample was peripheral blood. The sequence came from an elderly man with acute or convalescent COVID-19. The chain's CDR3 is CASKDGQGAGELFF. In DNA, the CDR3 is TGTGCCAGTAAGGACGGACAGGGGGCCGGGGAGCTGTTTTTT.